This T cell receptor beta chain was identified during a study of T cell responses to AZD1222 COVID-19 vaccine. Study conclusions and caveats: Seropositive status at baseline applied to only five or six AZD1222 recipients.

The assay was immunoSEQ multiplex PCR, and TCRdb's table has in-frame clones only and misses some. The table has 100,000 to 150,000 clones, around nine tenths seen once. Germline V gives CDR1 SNHLY, CDR2 FYNNEI. The germline V and J ends were trimmed by 0 bases and 3 bases, with 10 bases remaining between them. The CDR3 totals 15 residues. Regarding this clone: Its antigen remains unknown.

The origin of this receptor is an adult in good health. This material consisted of peripheral blood, taken on day 0 of AZD1222 vaccination. This chain links TRBV2 with TRBJ2-3; D not certain. The CDR3 DNA reads TGTGCCAGCAGTGAAGCAAGGCTTAAAACAGATACGCAGTATTTT. It translates to CASSEARLKTDTQYF.